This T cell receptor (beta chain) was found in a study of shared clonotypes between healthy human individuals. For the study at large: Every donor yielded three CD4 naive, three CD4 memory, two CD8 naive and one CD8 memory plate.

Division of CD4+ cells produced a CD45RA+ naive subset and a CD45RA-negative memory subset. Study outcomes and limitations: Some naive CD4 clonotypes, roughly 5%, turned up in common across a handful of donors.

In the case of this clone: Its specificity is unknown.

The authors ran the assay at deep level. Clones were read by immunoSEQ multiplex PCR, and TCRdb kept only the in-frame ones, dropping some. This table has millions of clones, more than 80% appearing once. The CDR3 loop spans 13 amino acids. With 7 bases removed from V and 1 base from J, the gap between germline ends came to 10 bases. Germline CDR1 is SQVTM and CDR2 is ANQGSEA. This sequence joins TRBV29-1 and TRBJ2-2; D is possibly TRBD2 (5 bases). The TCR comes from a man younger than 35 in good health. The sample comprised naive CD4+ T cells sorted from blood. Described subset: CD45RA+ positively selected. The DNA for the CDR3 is TGCAGCGCTGGACTGAAGAACACCGGGGAGCTGTTTTTT. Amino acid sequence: CSAGLKNTGELFF.